Described below is a single T cell receptor beta chain sequence and its context. This specimen comes from a study of blood T cell repertoires in COVID-19. The V gene lost 1 base and the J gene lost 8 bases, with 5 bases spanning the gap. This CDR3 comprises 11 residues. Germline CDR1 is SGHVS and CDR2 is FQNEAQ. Original analysis: How many nucleated cells were present was estimated from reference gene primer amplification. The protocol was immunoSEQ multiplex PCR, while the TCRdb copy is restricted to in-frame clones and leaves out a portion. The D gene and trimming were derived from the DNA, and the V and J assignments and clone size from that table. Of tens of thousands of clones listed, around 78% are singletons.

The chain joins TRBV7-8 to TRBJ1-2; D is uncertain. The source is a human donor with active or convalescent COVID-19. The donor label of this sample is uncertain. Sequencing was performed on peripheral blood. The CDR3 protein is CASSLDSGYTF. The CDR3 DNA reads as TGTGCCAGCAGCTTAGACAGCGGCTACACCTTC.